A single sample is the source of the 8 T cell receptor beta chains below, sequenced in a study of regulatory T cells in long-lasting Graves disease. Arm-PCR of CDR3 regions and iRepertoire HTBI primers were used to build TCR beta libraries. TCRdb reprocessed the multiplex PCR reads via MiXCR and lists one record per CDR3 protein. The table records about 540,000 distinct CDR3 sequences, roughly 14% of them present only once. The time point: newly diagnosed GD, antithyroid drugs for less than 3 months. PBMC-derived RNA was used for the TCR library. Separately, the same data were catalogued under a study of T cells in Graves' hyperthyroidism and ophthalmopathy.

The starting material was peripheral blood mononuclear cells (PBMCs), obtained at new diagnosis, from a patient treated with antithyroid drugs. These TCRs come from a man aged 30-40 years with Graves disease.

A word on this clonotype: With a much larger clone just one base away, this may be a read error. The CDR3, as DNA: TGCGCCAGCAGCTTGTCCCTGGGGGCGTCCAATGAGCAGTTCTTC. The encoded protein is CASSLSLGASNEQFF. The rearrangement joins TRBV5-1 to TRBJ2-1, with D perhaps matching TRBD1 (6 bases). The germline V and J ends were trimmed by 1 base and 6 bases, with 14 bases remaining between them. CDR3 length: 15 amino acids. Germline V gene lookup returns CDR1 SGHRS and CDR2 YFSETQ.

This clonotype was detected only a few times. This rearrangement joins TRBV6-5 to TRBJ2-3; 7 nucleotides match TRBD2. This CDR3 region has 15 residues. The V segment lost 0 bases and the J segment 4 bases; nucleotides outside the gene matches: 4. Germline V CDR1 and CDR2: MNHEY, SVGAGI. The CDR3 region has the DNA TGTGCCAGCAGTTACTCGAGCGGGACCCCAGATACGCAGTATTTT. It encodes CASSYSSGTPDTQYF.

This clonotype was detected ten times or more. This rearrangement joins TRBV12-3 or TRBV12-4 to TRBJ2-1; D possibly corresponds to TRBD2 (6 bases). This CDR3 has 14 residues. The V gene lost 7 bases and the J gene lost 7 bases, with 17 bases spanning the gap. The CDR3 is CASITGLEGNEQFF. CDR3 nucleotide sequence: TGTGCCAGCATTACGGGGTTGGAGGGGAATGAGCAGTTCTTC.

This clonotype has at least ten counts. V and J are TRBV2 and TRBJ2-3; 7 bases fit TRBD2. The CDR3 is 15 amino acids. In germline, CDR1 is SNHLY, CDR2 FYNNEI. After removal of 1 base from V and 5 bases from J, the junction contained 6 bases not matched to a gene. The CDR3 nucleotides read TGTGCCAGCAGTGAAGTCGGCGGGAGAATAGATACGCAGTATTTT. This sequence encodes CASSEVGGRIDTQYF.

The V gene is TRBV19, the J gene TRBJ2-6; D gene unclear. CDR3 length: 17 residues. Germline loops: CDR1 LNHDA, CDR2 SQIVND (reference sequence). V was clipped by 6 bases and J by 3 bases, with 18 bases between them. The CDR3 nucleotides are TGTGCCAGTAGACCCCTAACGGGCCGGAGTGGGGCCAACGTCCTGACTTTC. Translated: CASRPLTGRSGANVLTF.

This clonotype was picked up many times. The genes are TRBV20-1 and TRBJ1-1; TRBD1 might be the D (5 bases). The CDR3 loop spans 15 amino acids. Germline assignment: CDR1 DFQATT and CDR2 SNEGSKA (reference sequence). V gave up 3 bases and J gave up 0 bases, with 14 bases separating them. The CDR3 sequence is CSARGLGRLNTEAFF. The DNA for the CDR3 is TGCAGTGCTAGGGGACTAGGCCGTTTGAACACTGAAGCTTTCTTT.

In its sample, this clonotype was seen many times. CDR3 region: CASSRLAGDEQYF. CDR3 sequence (DNA): TGTGCCAGCAGTAGGCTAGCGGGAGACGAGCAGTACTTC. V gene TRBV2 combines with J gene TRBJ2-7; 10 bases map to TRBD2. CDR3 size: 13 residues. In germline, CDR1 is SNHLY, CDR2 FYNNEI. The V and J ends lost 5 bases and 5 bases, in that order; junction bases with no gene match: 3.

In regard to this clonotype: Since the CDR3 does not end with the conserved phenylalanine or tryptophan, this likely comes from a read error. This chain uses TRBV14 with TRBJ2-5; TRBD2 agrees at 9 bases. The V segment lost 0 bases and the J segment 5 bases; nucleotides outside the gene matches: 10. The germline V gene has CDR1 SGHDN and CDR2 FVKESK. The CDR3 sequence is 17 residues long. CDR3: CASSQERSSGSLETQYL. The DNA of the CDR3 is TGTGCCAGCAGCCAAGAAAGGAGTAGCGGGAGCCTGGAGACCCAGTACCTC.